These T cell receptor beta chains were read from a single sample in a study of T cell responses to AZD1222 COVID-19 vaccine. Sequencing used immunoSEQ multiplex PCR; TCRdb keeps in-frame clones, though not all of them. The table records 120,000 to 150,000 clones, 75% to 90% of them present only once. Sequencing was performed on peripheral blood, taken on day 0 of MenACWY control vaccination. Receptors originate from an adult in good health. The CDR3 runs from the conserved cysteine through the conserved F or W. A D gene is named only where the DNA matches it firmly. Rows may omit the clone size; those that give it use once, few, many or a size class.

NA	TRBJ1-1	NA	TRBV10-2	TGCGCCAGCAGTCACAAGAACACTGAAGCTTTCTTT	CASSHKNTEAFF
NA	TRBJ2-1	NA	TRBV7-9	TGTGCCAGCAGTCAGAGGACCGACTCCTACAATGAGCAGTTCTTC	CASSQRTDSYNEQFF
NA	TRBJ1-6	TRBD1	TRBV5-1	TGCGCCAGCAGCCCCGGCCGACGGGGCGGGACAGGCAAACCACCCCTCCACTTT	CASSPGRRGGTGKPPLHF
NA	TRBJ1-1	NA	TRBV9	TGTGCCACCTCCTACGGGGTGAACACTGAAGCTTTCTTT	CATSYGVNTEAFF
NA	TRBJ2-3	NA	TRBV9	TGTGCCAGCAGCGTAAGGGGAGGTCCGGATACGCAGTATTTT	CASSVRGGPDTQYF
NA	TRBJ1-4	NA	TRBV14	TGTGCCAGCAGCCAAGTTCATGGGGGCGCGGATGAAAAACTGTTTTTT	CASSQVHGGADEKLFF
NA	TRBJ2-5	NA	TRBV5-6	TGTGCCAGCAGCTTAAAGCTACTGGGAGAGACCCAGTACTTC	CASSLKLLGETQYF
NA	TRBJ1-1	NA	TRBV28	TGTGCCAGCAGTTTGACCCAGGGGAGGACTGAAGCTTTCTTT	CASSLTQGRTEAFF
once	TRBJ2-2	TRBD1	TRBV5-4	TGTGCCAGCAGCTTGGAGGGGGCGAACGGGGAGCTGTTTTTT	CASSLEGANGELFF
NA	TRBJ1-1	NA	TRBV5-1	TGCGCCAGCAGCTTGGACGGCACTGAAGCTTTCTTT	CASSLDGTEAFF
NA	TRBJ2-2	NA	TRBV11-2	TGTGCCAGCATCCCGGGACCGAACACCGGGGAGCTGTTTTTT	CASIPGPNTGELFF
NA	TRBJ1-2	NA	TRBV12-3/TRBV12-4	TGTGCCAGCAGCCAACGGTTGGGCTATGGCTACACCTTC	CASSQRLGYGYTF
NA	TRBJ1-2	NA	TRBV28	TGTGCCAGCAGTCTAAGCACAGGCGGCTACACCTTC	CASSLSTGGYTF
NA	TRBJ1-1	TRBD1	TRBV2	TGTGCCAGCAGCCCTACAGGGGCAACCAGAGAAGCTTTCTTT	CASSPTGATREAFF
NA	TRBJ1-1	NA	TRBV6-5	TGTGCCAGCAGTTACGGTACCACCATGAACACTGAAGCTTTCTTT	CASSYGTTMNTEAFF
NA	TRBJ1-5	TRBD1	TRBV9	TGTGCCAGCAGCGCAACAGGGGGGATTTATCAGCCCCAGCATTTT	CASSATGGIYQPQHF
NA	TRBJ1-6	NA	TRBV25-1	TGTGCCAGCAGTGGGCGGGGCAGGGGTAATTCACCCCTCCACTTT	CASSGRGRGNSPLHF
NA	TRBJ2-2	TRBD1	TRBV5-1	TGCGCCAGCAGCCCGACGGGACAGGGGGCTAGCGGGGAGCTGTTTTTT	CASSPTGQGASGELFF
NA	TRBJ2-5	TRBD2	TRBV11-3	TGTGCCAGCAGCCTAGGGGGGACTAGCGGGGGTCAAGAGACCCAGTACTTC	CASSLGGTSGGQETQYF
few	TRBJ2-3	NA	TRBV6-2/TRBV6-3	TGTGCCAGCAGTTACAGGAGGGACAGTACCACAGATACGCAGTATTTT	CASSYRRDSTTDTQYF
few	TRBJ1-2	NA	TRBV6-5	TGTGCCAGCAGGGGAGGAGGTGCGGGGGACGCTGGCTACACCTTC	CASRGGGAGDAGYTF
once	TRBJ1-6	NA	TRBV3-1/TRBV3-2	TGTGCCAGCAGCCAAGGCGGCAATTCACCCCTCCACTTT	CASSQGGNSPLHF
NA	TRBJ1-1	TRBD1	TRBV5-4	TGTGCCAGCGCGGGACAGGGGGCAATTCAGACTGAAGCTTTCTTT	CASAGQGAIQTEAFF
NA	TRBJ1-1	NA	TRBV5-1	TGCGCCAGCAGCTTGGCGGCGGGGGTGAGCACTGAAGCTTTCTTT	CASSLAAGVSTEAFF
NA	TRBJ2-5	TRBD2	TRBV19	TGTGCCAGTAGTACCGGGACTAGCGTAGGCCAAGAGACCCAGTACTTC	CASSTGTSVGQETQYF
NA	TRBJ2-5	NA	TRBV5-1	TGCGCCAGCAGACCCCCGGGACTCCTGGCCAGGGAGACCCAGTACTTC	CASRPPGLLARETQYF
NA	TRBJ1-1	NA	TRBV9	TGTGCCAGCAGCGTAGTGCCGGGGCGGAACACTGAAGCTTTCTTT	CASSVVPGRNTEAFF
NA	TRBJ2-7	TRBD1	TRBV5-6	TGTGCCAGCAGCCCACTCCCCGGACAGGGGGCGGGATACGAGCAGTACTTC	CASSPLPGQGAGYEQYF
few	TRBJ2-1	NA	TRBV2	TGTGCCAGCAGTGACCCAGGGATGCAGTTCTTC	CASSDPGMQFF